One and the same sample provided the 20 T cell receptor beta chains below, sequenced in a study of OX40 agonist ivuxolimab in advanced cancers. The method was immunoSEQ multiplex PCR; TCRdb's version includes in-frame clones alone and lacks a portion of them. Altogether around 70,000 clones are present, over 80% being singletons, with the ten largest covering under 2.5%. The input for sequencing was CD4+ or CD8+ T cells sorted from blood, taken in a trial of the OX40 agonist ivuxolimab. All receptors derive from an adult with an advanced solid tumor such as melanoma, head and neck, liver or kidney cancer.

The chain joins TRBV18 to TRBJ1-5, with no clear D. The CDR3 length is 15 residues. Per the germline V gene, CDR1 is KGHSH and CDR2 is LQKENI. Trimming left V 2 bases short and J 3 bases short, with 11 bases between. The CDR3 nucleotides read TGTGCCAGCTCACCAGTCGCGGAAATCAATCAGCCCCAGCATTTT. It yields the protein CASSPVAEINQPQHF.

The chain couples TRBV15 to TRBJ1-1, with TRBD1 identical over 8 bases. There are 16 residues in the CDR3. The junction had 5 bases not matched to a gene; V was cut back by 1 base and J by 1 base. CDR1 LNHNV and CDR2 YYDKDF come from the germline V gene (reference sequence). For the CDR3, the DNA is TGTGCCACCAGCAGAGCCCAAGGACAGGGGAACACTGAAGCTTTCTTT. As protein: CATSRAQGQGNTEAFF.

There are a few counts of this clone. CDR3 protein: CASSLEGLAAEQFF. The CDR3 DNA sequence: TGTGCCAGCAGCTTAGAGGGACTAGCAGCTGAGCAGTTCTTC. The gene calls are TRBV7-2 and TRBJ2-1, with TRBD2 matching over 9 bases. CDR1 is SGHTA and CDR2 is FQGNSA in the germline V gene. The CDR3 consists of 14 residues. V shed 1 base and J 9 bases; nucleotides not matched to a gene: 4.

The J gene is TRBJ2-3, the V gene TRBV11-2; D unresolved. Germline assignment: CDR1 SGHAT and CDR2 FQNNGV. Trimming stripped 1 base from V and 4 bases from J, with 9 bases between. The CDR3 consists of 14 residues. The DNA for the CDR3 is TGTGCCAGCAGCTTAGGACCCTTATCAGATACGCAGTATTTT. This sequence encodes CASSLGPLSDTQYF.

The V call is TRBV11-3, the J call TRBJ1-2; 9 positions match TRBD1. The CDR3 has 13 amino acids. The V and J ends lost 5 bases and 8 bases, in that order; junction bases with no gene match: 6. Germline CDR1 SGHNT, CDR2 YENEEA. This CDR3 reads CASSPGTGHGYTF. The DNA for the CDR3 is TGTGCCAGCAGCCCTGGGACAGGGCACGGCTACACCTTC.

The chain combines TRBV11-2 with TRBJ2-3; 13 bases align to TRBD2. The CDR3 covers 16 residues. CDR1 and CDR2 (germline): SGHAT, FQNNGV. The J segment lost 2 bases and the V segment lost 3 bases, leaving 2 bases of the junction unmatched. Here the CDR3 reads CASSLGTSGITDTQYF. The CDR3 DNA reads TGTGCCAGCAGCTTGGGGACTAGCGGGATCACAGATACGCAGTATTTT.

The gene calls are TRBV28 and TRBJ1-3; D is undetermined. The CDR3 spans 15 residues. Germline CDR1 MDHEN, CDR2 SYDVKM. Trimming removed 3 bases from V and 0 bases from J, with 9 bases in between. The CDR3 sequence is CASSFGYSSGNTIYF. The CDR3 region has the DNA TGTGCCAGCAGTTTTGGGTATTCCTCTGGAAACACCATATATTTT.

The V call is TRBV18, the J call TRBJ2-7, with D maybe TRBD2 (6 bases). The V end was cut by 0 bases, the J end by 3 bases, with 15 bases between. The germline gives CDR1 KGHSH, CDR2 LQKENI. The CDR3 has 16 amino acids. CDR3 sequence (DNA): TGTGCCAGCTCACCACCGTCTGGCGGGAAGATCTACGAGCAGTACTTC. This gives the protein CASSPPSGGKIYEQYF.

The chain couples TRBV7-2 to TRBJ1-1, with D maybe TRBD1 (5 bases). The CDR3 totals 15 residues. V dropped 1 base and J dropped 3 bases, with 12 bases sitting between them. Germline V gives CDR1 SGHTA, CDR2 FQGNSA. The DNA of the CDR3 is TGTGCCAGCAGCTTAGATCTTGGCAGGGACACTGAAGCTTTCTTT. Its translation: CASSLDLGRDTEAFF.

V usage is TRBV7-9 and J usage is TRBJ2-5; TRBD2 might be the D (6 bases). The CDR3 has 13 amino acids. Trimming left V 8 bases short and J 9 bases short, with 19 bases between. The germline V gene encodes CDR1 SEHNR and CDR2 FQNEAQ (reference sequence). The CDR3 is CASRGVGLAAQYF. As DNA, the CDR3 is TGTGCCAGCCGGGGTGTTGGGTTAGCGGCCCAGTACTTC.

This clone was recorded only once. The chain links TRBV6-5 to TRBJ2-7; 7 nucleotides line up with TRBD1. The V and J ends lost 2 bases and 3 bases, in that order; junction bases with no gene match: 7. Germline V CDR1 and CDR2: MNHEY, SVGAGI. The length of the CDR3 is 15 residues. This CDR3 is CASSYRQGMIYEQYF. In DNA, the CDR3 is TGTGCCAGCAGTTACAGACAGGGAATGATCTACGAGCAGTACTTC.

The V call is TRBV14, the J call TRBJ2-7; D gene unclear. Per the germline V gene, CDR1 is SGHDN and CDR2 is FVKESK. V shed 1 base and J shed 6 bases, with 7 bases lying between them. The CDR3 totals 12 residues. The CDR3 coding sequence is TGTGCCAGCAGCCAAGTTGACCCCGAGCAGTACTTC. It specifies CASSQVDPEQYF.

The CDR3 DNA is TGTGCCAGCAGTTCCCCAGGGCTTTCTGGAAACACCATATATTTT. The encoded protein is CASSSPGLSGNTIYF. This chain links TRBV28 with TRBJ1-3, with a possible D match to TRBD1 (5 bases). The CDR3 is 15 amino acids. Per the germline V gene, CDR1 is MDHEN and CDR2 is SYDVKM. V lost 4 bases and J lost 1, with 11 bases in between.

V usage is TRBV5-1 and J usage is TRBJ2-7; possibly TRBD2 for D (5 bases). Trimming cost V 7 bases and J 12 bases, with 23 bases left between them. Looked up from germline, CDR1 is SGHRS and CDR2 is YFSETQ. The CDR3 has 13 residues. CDR3 nucleotide sequence: TGCGCCAGCGGCGTCCATCGAGGGCAGGAGATGTACTTC. As protein: CASGVHRGQEMYF.

This clone has only one observation. One end of the junction varies from germline; a read error may be responsible. The chain links TRBV10-3 to TRBJ2-7; D possibly corresponds to TRBD2 (5 bases). This CDR3 spans 14 amino acids. From germline, CDR1 is ENHRY and CDR2 SYGVKD. CDR3 DNA: TGTGCCATCAGTCCTTATGAGGGTTCCTACGAGCAGTATTTC. Protein sequence: CAISPYEGSYEQYF.

The chain joins TRBV6-5 to TRBJ2-1, with 7 bases that match TRBD2. V lost 4 bases to trimming and J lost 9 bases; unmatched junction nucleotides: 3. This CDR3 contains 12 residues. Germline CDR1 and CDR2: MNHEY and SVGAGI. CDR3 DNA: TGTGCCAGCAGTTTTATAGCGGGTGAGCAGTTCTTC. This translates into CASSFIAGEQFF.

This chain joins TRBV7-3 and TRBJ2-5, with D possibly being TRBD1 (5 bases). CDR3 size: 14 residues. The V and J ends lost 5 bases and 4 bases respectively, with 14 bases between them. Germline values: CDR1 SGHTA, CDR2 FQGTGA. The CDR3 bases are TGTGCCAGCAGCGAAAGGGGCGGCCCAGAGACCCAGTACTTC. This codes for CASSERGGPETQYF.

This chain uses TRBV19 with TRBJ2-1; 7 bases are a match to TRBD2. The length of the CDR3 is 13 residues. The V and J ends lost 5 bases and 5 bases, in that order; junction bases with no gene match: 3. Germline loops: CDR1 LNHDA, CDR2 SQIVND (reference sequence). CDR3 sequence reads: CASSLSGNNEQFF. The DNA of the CDR3 is TGTGCCAGTAGTCTAAGCGGGAACAATGAGCAGTTCTTC.

J is TRBJ2-1 and V is TRBV7-9, with 9 bases lining up with TRBD2. Germline trimming cut 6 bases from V and 8 bases from J; bases unmatched to any gene: 14. From germline, CDR1 is SEHNR and CDR2 FQNEAQ (reference sequence). The CDR3 spans 16 residues. The CDR3 here is CASSQTPSGMPYEQFF. DNA of the CDR3: TGTGCCAGCAGTCAGACCCCTAGCGGGATGCCATATGAGCAGTTCTTC.

The chain is built from TRBV5-8 and TRBJ2-5; 7 nucleotides line up with TRBD1. J gave up 5 bases and V 7 bases, and 5 bases lay outside the gene matches. The germline V gene has CDR1 SGHTS and CDR2 YDEGEE. The CDR3 is 12 amino acids. The CDR3 DNA sequence: TGTGCCAGCTCACAGGGGACGGAGACCCAGTACTTC. The encoded protein is CASSQGTETQYF.